Presented here are 15 T cell receptor beta chains from one specimen sequenced in a study of blood T cells in healthy people across ages. A second PCR, run for roughly 7 to 11 cycles, used a sample-barcoded 5' primer plus a J-beta primer mix. TCRdb reprocessed the 5' RACE reads via MiXCR and lists one record per CDR3 protein. The sample includes approximately 850,000 distinct CDR3 sequences, under 45% seen only once; the top ten take approximately 20%. Source material: blood. The receptors stem from a man aged 55 to 70 in good health.

The rearrangement joins TRBV6-4 to TRBJ2-1; D remains ambiguous. The germline gives CDR1 MRHNA, CDR2 SNTAGT. The CDR3 is made up of 17 amino acids. Trimming pared 0 bases from V and 0 bases from J, leaving 12 bases between. CDR3 in amino acids: CASSDSTRPSSYNEQFF. The CDR3 coding sequence is TGTGCCAGCAGTGACTCGACCAGGCCGAGCTCCTACAATGAGCAGTTCTTC.

The CDR3 sequence: CAISDGREDSNQPQHF. CDR3 coding DNA: TGTGCCATCAGTGATGGCAGGGAGGATAGCAATCAGCCCCAGCATTTT. V gene TRBV10-3 combines with J gene TRBJ1-5, with TRBD1 as a possible D gene (5 bases). This CDR3 has 16 amino acids. CDR1 ENHRY and CDR2 SYGVKD come from the germline V gene. The V and J ends lost 3 bases and 0 bases respectively, with 12 bases between them.

The V gene is TRBV7-8, the J gene TRBJ1-5; D unclear. The CDR3 consists of 14 residues. V was clipped by 7 bases and J by 5 bases, with 15 bases between them. The germline V gene has CDR1 SGHVS and CDR2 FQNEAQ. The CDR3 here is CASTRGGSDQPQHF. CDR3 sequence (DNA): TGTGCCAGCACCCGGGGAGGGTCGGATCAGCCCCAGCATTTT.

As regards this clonotype: An end of the junction does not agree with germline; a read error may underlie this. The chain recombines TRBV11-2 with TRBJ2-4; 11 positions match TRBD2. CDR1 SGHAT and CDR2 FQNNGV come from the germline V gene. This CDR3 spans 12 amino acids. DNA for the CDR3: TGTGCCGGCAGCGCCACTAGCGGGGGTCAGTACTTC. It encodes CAGSATSGGQYF.

This clonotype was seen only a few times. The rearrangement links TRBV30 to TRBJ1-2; no firm D call. Germline CDR1 is GTSNPN and CDR2 is SVGIG (reference sequence). CDR3 size: 13 residues. V lost 3 bases to trimming and J lost 2 bases, with 10 bases between them. The CDR3 protein is CAWSDGVNYGYTF. CDR3 sequence (DNA): TGTGCCTGGAGCGATGGGGTAAACTATGGCTACACCTTC.

In regard to this clonotype: Just one base apart from a much larger clone, this may be a read error. The chain has TRBV12-3 or TRBV12-4 and TRBJ2-7, with 8 positions matching TRBD2. With V trimmed by 6 bases and J by 7 bases, 11 bases remained unmatched. The CDR3 sequence is 14 residues long. CDR3 DNA: TGTGCCAGCAGCCCCGGGGGGGTATACAATGAGCAGTACTTC. Translation gives CASSPGGVYNEQYF.

This clonotype was seen a few times. The genes are TRBV11-3 and TRBJ2-7; D is undetermined. V was trimmed by 0 bases and J by 3 bases, leaving 6 bases between them. Germline assignment: CDR1 SGHNT and CDR2 YENEEA. The CDR3 length is 13 residues. In nucleotides, the CDR3 is TGTGCCAGCAGCTTAGATTTGTACTACGAGCAGTACTTC. Translation gives CASSLDLYYEQYF.

The chain couples TRBV4-3 to TRBJ1-1; D remains unclear. CDR1 and CDR2 (germline): LGHNA, YSLEER. V lost 0 bases to trimming and J lost 6 bases, with 14 bases between them. The CDR3 totals 15 residues. The CDR3 sequence: CASSQDPLKSAEAFF. CDR3 coding DNA: TGCGCCAGCAGCCAAGATCCTCTAAAAAGCGCTGAAGCTTTCTTT.

V and J are TRBV12-3 or TRBV12-4 and TRBJ2-7; 11 bases match TRBD1. V lost 10 bases, J lost 0 bases, and 17 bases stayed unmatched. CDR3 length: 18 residues. The CDR3 DNA sequence: TGTGCCACCGAGCCCGGGACAGGGGGAATTCGGATCTCCTACGAGCAGTACTTC. Translation: CATEPGTGGIRISYEQYF.

This chain uses TRBV7-9 with TRBJ2-3, with 9 nucleotides matching TRBD1. There are 16 residues in the CDR3. V lost 5 bases and J lost 2; bases outside the gene matches: 8. CDR1 and CDR2 from the germline V gene are SEHNR and FQNEAQ (reference sequence). The CDR3 reads CASSRVTGGNTDTQYF. The DNA of the CDR3 is TGTGCCAGCAGCCGCGTAACAGGGGGCAACACAGATACGCAGTATTTT.

This clonotype has a handful of counts. The V call is TRBV4-3, the J call TRBJ2-3, with D unresolved. CDR3 size: 14 residues. The ends were cut back, 2 bases at V and 3 bases at J, with 9 bases in the middle. Looked up from germline, CDR1 is LGHNA and CDR2 is YSLEER. The chain's CDR3 is CASSQSHRTDTQYF. CDR3 nucleotides: TGCGCCAGCAGCCAATCCCACCGGACAGATACGCAGTATTTT.

As concerns this clonotype: A single base separates this from a much larger clone, so it may be a read error. This rearrangement joins TRBV12-3 or TRBV12-4 to TRBJ2-4, with a possible D match to TRBD1 (6 bases). The CDR3 has 15 residues. V dropped 7 bases and J dropped 0 bases, with 13 bases sitting between them. As DNA, the CDR3 is TGTGCCAGCACCCCGGCACAGGGAGCCAAAAACATTCAGTACTTC. Amino acid sequence: CASTPAQGAKNIQYF.

A word on this clonotype: A much larger clone sits a single nucleotide away, making a read error possible. The rearrangement joins TRBV29-1 to TRBJ2-5, with D perhaps matching TRBD1 or TRBD2 (5 bases each). The J call may be incorrect, as the DNA end agrees better with TRBJ2-1. CDR3 length: 13 residues. CDR1 is SQVTM, CDR2 ANQGSEA, per germline. CDR3 residues: CSDSGTQQETQFF. DNA for the CDR3: TGCAGCGACTCCGGGACGCAACAAGAGACCCAGTTCTTC.

The rearrangement uses TRBV20-1 and TRBJ2-7; D may correspond to TRBD1 or TRBD2 (5 bases each). CDR1 and CDR2 from the germline V gene are DFQATT and SNEGSKA (reference sequence). The CDR3 spans 15 residues. V lost 3 bases and J 2 bases, leaving 17 bases between the germline ends. This chain's CDR3 is CSARDPMRGTYEQYF. In DNA form, the CDR3 reads TGCAGTGCTAGGGACCCTATGAGGGGAACCTACGAGCAGTACTTC.

The chain is built from TRBV3-1 and TRBJ1-3, with 8 positions matching TRBD1. The ends lost 5 bases at V and 2 bases at J; junction bases unmatched: 5. CDR1 is LGHDT and CDR2 is YNNKEL in the germline V gene (reference sequence). The CDR3 covers 15 residues. The CDR3 is CASSKRTGTGNTIYF. CDR3 coding DNA: TGTGCCAGCAGCAAGCGGACAGGGACTGGAAACACCATATATTTT. Using reference TRBV3-1 and TRBJ1-3 for the parts outside the CDR3, the full variable domain is DTAVSQTPKYLVTQMGNDKSIKCEQNLGHDTMYWYKQDSKKFLKIMFSYNNKELIINETVPNRFSPKSPDKAHLNLHINSLELGDSAVYFCASSKRTGTGNTIYFGEGSWLTVV.